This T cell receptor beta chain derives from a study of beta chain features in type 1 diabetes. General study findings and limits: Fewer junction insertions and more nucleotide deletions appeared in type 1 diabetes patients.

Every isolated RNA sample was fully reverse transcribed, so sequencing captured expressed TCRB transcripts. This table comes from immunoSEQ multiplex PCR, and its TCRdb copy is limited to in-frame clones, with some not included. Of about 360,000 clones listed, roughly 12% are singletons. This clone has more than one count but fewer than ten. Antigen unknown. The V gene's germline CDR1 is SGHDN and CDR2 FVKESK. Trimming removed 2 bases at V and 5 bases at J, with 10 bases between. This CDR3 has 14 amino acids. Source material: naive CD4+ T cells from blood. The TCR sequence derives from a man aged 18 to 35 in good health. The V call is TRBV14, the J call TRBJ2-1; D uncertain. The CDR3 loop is CASSQWAVNNEQFF. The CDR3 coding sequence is TGTGCCAGCAGCCAATGGGCCGTTAACAATGAGCAGTTCTTC.